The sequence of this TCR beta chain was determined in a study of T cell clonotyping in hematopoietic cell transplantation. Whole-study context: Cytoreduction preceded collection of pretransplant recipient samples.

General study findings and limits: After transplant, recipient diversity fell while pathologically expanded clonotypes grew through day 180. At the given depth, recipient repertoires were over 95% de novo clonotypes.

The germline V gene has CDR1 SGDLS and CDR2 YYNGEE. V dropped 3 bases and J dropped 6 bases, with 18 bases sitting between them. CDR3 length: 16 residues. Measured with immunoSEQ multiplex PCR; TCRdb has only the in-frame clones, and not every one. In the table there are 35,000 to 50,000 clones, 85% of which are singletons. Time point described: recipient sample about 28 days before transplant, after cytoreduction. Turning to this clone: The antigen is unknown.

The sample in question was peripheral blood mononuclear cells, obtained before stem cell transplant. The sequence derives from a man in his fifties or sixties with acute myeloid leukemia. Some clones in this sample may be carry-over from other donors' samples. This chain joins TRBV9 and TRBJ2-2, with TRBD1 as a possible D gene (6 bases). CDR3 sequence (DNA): TGTGCCAGCAGCGCGAGAGGGGGTATCTCGGCCGGGGAGCTGTTTTTT. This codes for CASSARGGISAGELFF.